The rows below give T cell receptor beta chains drawn from one sample of a study of cytomegalovirus exposure and HLA in healthy donors. Repertoires were generated with immunoSEQ multiplex PCR, while TCRdb's copy carries only in-frame clones and drops some. The top ten clones hold just over 5% of a sample with 110,000 to 150,000 clones, 80% of them seen once. The specimen sequenced was PBMCs. These receptor sequences come from a male donor in good health and CMV-seronegative. CDR3s include the opening cysteine and the closing phenylalanine or tryptophan. D genes are given only for firm matches. Some rows mark clone size as missing; the rest say once, few, many or name a class of expanded clone.

NA	TRBV7-2	TRBJ2-3	once	TGTGCCAGCAGCTTACTCCGAGATACGCAGTATTTT	CASSLLRDTQYF
NA	TRBV5-8	TRBJ1-2	few	TGTGCCAGCAGCGACCCCACAGGGCGAGGCTACACCTTC	CASSDPTGRGYTF
NA	TRBV4-3	TRBJ1-2	NA	TGCGCCAGCAGCCAATTTGGGGCAGGGCCTAACTATGGCTACACCTTC	CASSQFGAGPNYGYTF
NA	TRBV18	TRBJ1-1	once	TGTGCCAGCTCACCACGGGGGGGTCTGAACACTGAAGCTTTCTTT	CASSPRGGLNTEAFF
TRBD1	TRBV5-5	TRBJ1-5	NA	TGTGCCAGCAGCTTGGGGGACAGGGGCCGAGGGCCCCAGCATTTT	CASSLGDRGRGPQHF
NA	TRBV4-2	TRBJ1-4	NA	TGTGCCAGCAGCCCAGGGGAGAAACTGTTTTTT	CASSPGEKLFF
TRBD1	TRBV27	TRBJ2-4	NA	TGTGCCAGCAGTCCTAGAGGGACAGATCTAGCCAAAAACATTCAGTACTTC	CASSPRGTDLAKNIQYF
NA	TRBV18	TRBJ1-2	NA	TGTGCCAGCTCACCTCCAACACAGGGTCAGGCGCGGGGCTACACCTTC	CASSPPTQGQARGYTF
TRBD1	TRBV6-1	TRBJ1-1	few	TGTGCCAGCAGGAAGAGACAGGGAAACACTGAAGCTTTCTTT	CASRKRQGNTEAFF
NA	TRBV9	TRBJ1-3	NA	TGTGCCAGCAGCGTAGAGGGCAGGGCTGGAAACACCATATATTTT	CASSVEGRAGNTIYF
NA	TRBV4-1	TRBJ1-5	once	TGCGCCAGCAGCCAAGATCCGGGGGAGAATCAGCCCCAGCATTTT	CASSQDPGENQPQHF
NA	TRBV28	TRBJ2-3	once	TGTGCCAGCGGGCGTCAGGGAAGCACAGATACGCAGTATTTT	CASGRQGSTDTQYF
NA	TRBV28	TRBJ2-5	NA	TGTGCCAGCACCCCCGGGGGTCGGGAGACCCAGTACTTC	CASTPGGRETQYF
NA	TRBV5-1	TRBJ1-2	once	TGCGCCAGCAGCCCCTTGGGGCCTCAGGGTGGCTATGGCTACACCTTC	CASSPLGPQGGYGYTF
TRBD1	TRBV7-2	TRBJ1-5	NA	TGTGCCAGCAGCACCAGGGGGCAACAGCCCCAGCATTTT	CASSTRGQQPQHF
TRBD2	TRBV6-6	TRBJ2-2	NA	TGTGCCAGCAGTCTAGCGGGGGGGACCGGGGAGCTGTTTTTT	CASSLAGGTGELFF
NA	TRBV7-8	TRBJ1-2	once	TGTGCCAGCAGCTTAGAAGCGCGGGGGGTGGGGAGCTATGGCTACACCTTC	CASSLEARGVGSYGYTF
NA	TRBV28	TRBJ2-5	NA	TGTGCCAGCAGTTCGACAGGCCGGGGGACCCAGTACTTC	CASSSTGRGTQYF
TRBD1	TRBV7-2	TRBJ1-1	NA	TGTGCCAGCAGCTCGCGACAGGGGAGGAACACTGAAGCTTTCTTT	CASSSRQGRNTEAFF
TRBD1	TRBV6-5	TRBJ2-4	once	TGTGCCAGCAGTTCCGACAGGGGTGTCAAAAACATTCAGTACTTC	CASSSDRGVKNIQYF
TRBD1	TRBV13	TRBJ1-3	NA	TGTGCCAGCAGCTTAGGCCGAGGACAGGGGGCAAACACCATATATTTT	CASSLGRGQGANTIYF
TRBD1	TRBV7-2	TRBJ2-3	NA	TGTGCCAGCAGCTTAACAGGGGGGACAGATACGCAGTATTTT	CASSLTGGTDTQYF
NA	TRBV7-2	TRBJ1-1	few	TGTGCCAGTGCGGCGAACACTGAAGCTTTCTTT	CASAANTEAFF
TRBD1	TRBV2	TRBJ2-3	few	TGTGCCAGCAGTTCAGGACAGGGACACACAGATACGCAGTATTTT	CASSSGQGHTDTQYF
NA	TRBV9	TRBJ1-1	few	TGTGCCAGCAGACCCTCCGGGACTGAGACGACTGAAGCTTTCTTT	CASRPSGTETTEAFF
TRBD1	TRBV4-1	TRBJ2-1	NA	TGCGCCAGCAGCCCACGACGGACAGGGGGGAAAAATGAGCAGTTCTTC	CASSPRRTGGKNEQFF
NA	TRBV28	TRBJ1-1	NA	TGTGCCAGCAGTTTAGTTGGGGCAGACACTGAAGCTTTCTTT	CASSLVGADTEAFF